These T cell receptor beta chains were read from a single sample in a study of blood T cell repertoires in COVID-19. Clones were read by immunoSEQ multiplex PCR, and TCRdb kept only the in-frame ones, dropping some. Of approximately 120,000 clones in the sample, around 80% are singletons; the top ten hold around 8%. The material sequenced was peripheral blood. The source of these receptors is a woman aged 80 or older with active or convalescent COVID-19. Both conserved end residues are part of each CDR3. Each record gives: clone size, D gene, V gene, J gene, CDR3 protein. A D gene is named only where the DNA matches it firmly. Part of the rows lack a size; the others show once, few, many or a class for expanded clones.

>.|.|TRBV28|TRBJ2-1
CASSGHAATAYNEQFF
>.|TRBD2|TRBV2|TRBJ2-1
CASSPAGVYNEQFF
>once|TRBD2|TRBV18|TRBJ2-5
CASSPRLAVQETQYF
>.|TRBD2|TRBV6-6|TRBJ2-3
CASSPPQTSGYTDTQYF
>few|.|TRBV3-1/TRBV3-2|TRBJ2-3
CASSQVSSTDTQYF
>.|.|TRBV28|TRBJ1-2
CASSLLGVIHYGYTF
>.|.|TRBV29-1|TRBJ1-5
CSVEEQGNQPQHF
>.|.|TRBV7-9|TRBJ2-2
CASSSRTVTGELFF
>.|.|TRBV4-2|TRBJ2-7
CASSQADEQYF
>.|TRBD1|TRBV19|TRBJ2-1
CASSPEGRGRNEQFF
>.|TRBD1|TRBV5-1|TRBJ2-1
CASSAGTDNEQFF